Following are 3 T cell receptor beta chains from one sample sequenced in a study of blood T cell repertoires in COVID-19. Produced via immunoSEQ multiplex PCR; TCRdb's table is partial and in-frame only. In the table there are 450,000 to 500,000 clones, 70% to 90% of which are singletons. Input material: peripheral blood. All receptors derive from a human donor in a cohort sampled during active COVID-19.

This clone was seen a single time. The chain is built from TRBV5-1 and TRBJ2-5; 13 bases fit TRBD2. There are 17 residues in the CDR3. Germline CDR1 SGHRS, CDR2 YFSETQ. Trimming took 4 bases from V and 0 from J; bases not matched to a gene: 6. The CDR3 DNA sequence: TGCGCCAGCAGCCTGACTAGCGGGAGGAGTTACCAAGAGACCCAGTACTTC. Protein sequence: CASSLTSGRSYQETQYF.

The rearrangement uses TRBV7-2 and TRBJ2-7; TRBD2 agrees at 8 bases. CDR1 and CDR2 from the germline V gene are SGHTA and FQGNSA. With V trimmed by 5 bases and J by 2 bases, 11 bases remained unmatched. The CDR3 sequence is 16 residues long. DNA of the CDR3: TGTGCCAGCAGCCTCATTGAACTAGCGGAGACCTACGAGCAGTACTTC. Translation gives CASSLIELAETYEQYF.

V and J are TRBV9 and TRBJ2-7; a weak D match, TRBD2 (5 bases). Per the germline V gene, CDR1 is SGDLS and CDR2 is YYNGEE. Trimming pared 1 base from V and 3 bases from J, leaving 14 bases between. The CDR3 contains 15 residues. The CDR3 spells CASSVSAGDFYEQYF. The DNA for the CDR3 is TGTGCCAGCAGCGTAAGTGCGGGTGACTTCTACGAGCAGTACTTC.